Listed below are T cell receptor beta chains from one sample, sequenced in a study of cytomegalovirus exposure and HLA in healthy donors. Clones were sequenced by immunoSEQ multiplex PCR, and TCRdb holds only the in-frame ones, with some missing. This table has about 92,000 clones, roughly 80% appearing once. Material: PBMCs. These receptor sequences come from a girl under 10 years old in good health and CMV-seropositive. The CDR3 runs from the conserved cysteine through the conserved F or W. Fields, in order: J gene, D gene, clone size, CDR3 length, V gene, CDR3 DNA, CDR3 protein. The D gene is left open where the match is weak. Rows may omit the clone size; those that give it use once, few, many or a size class.

J gene: TRBJ2-1
D gene: TRBD2
clone size: NA
CDR3 length: 15
V gene: TRBV6-5
CDR3 DNA: TGTGCCAGCAGTTACCGCCTAGCGGGAGTAGATGAGCAGTTCTTC
CDR3 protein: CASSYRLAGVDEQFF

J gene: TRBJ1-2
D gene: NA
clone size: few
CDR3 length: 16
V gene: TRBV7-9
CDR3 DNA: TGTGCCAGCAGCTTAGAGGCGGGGCGGGCTTCCTATGGCTACACCTTC
CDR3 protein: CASSLEAGRASYGYTF

J gene: TRBJ2-1
D gene: NA
clone size: NA
CDR3 length: 14
V gene: TRBV14
CDR3 DNA: TGTGCCAGCAGCCAGGAAGTAGGGGCGGTTGAGCAGTTCTTC
CDR3 protein: CASSQEVGAVEQFF

J gene: TRBJ1-2
D gene: NA
clone size: few
CDR3 length: 13
V gene: TRBV27
CDR3 DNA: TGTGCCAGCAGTCCAAACCGGGACTATGGCTACACCTTC
CDR3 protein: CASSPNRDYGYTF

J gene: TRBJ1-3
D gene: NA
clone size: NA
CDR3 length: 17
V gene: TRBV30
CDR3 DNA: TGTGCCTGGAGTGTACAGAACCCAGGGCGCCCTGGAAACACCATATATTTT
CDR3 protein: CAWSVQNPGRPGNTIYF

J gene: TRBJ1-2
D gene: NA
clone size: NA
CDR3 length: 12
V gene: TRBV27
CDR3 DNA: TGTGCCAGCAGTTCAGGGGTCTATGGCTACACCTTC
CDR3 protein: CASSSGVYGYTF

J gene: TRBJ2-7
D gene: NA
clone size: NA
CDR3 length: 14
V gene: TRBV7-8
CDR3 DNA: TGTGCCAGCAGCTGGGCAGACCCTTCCTACGAGCAGTACTTC
CDR3 protein: CASSWADPSYEQYF

J gene: TRBJ2-1
D gene: TRBD1
clone size: NA
CDR3 length: 15
V gene: TRBV10-3
CDR3 DNA: TGTGCCATCAGTCAGGACAGGGGGTATTACAATGAGCAGTTCTTC
CDR3 protein: CAISQDRGYYNEQFF

J gene: TRBJ2-7
D gene: NA
clone size: NA
CDR3 length: 14
V gene: TRBV7-8
CDR3 DNA: TGTGCCAGCAGCCCCAGGGTGTCCACCTACGAGCAGTACTTC
CDR3 protein: CASSPRVSTYEQYF

J gene: TRBJ2-1
D gene: TRBD2
clone size: NA
CDR3 length: 16
V gene: TRBV4-1
CDR3 DNA: TGCGCCAGCAGTCCAACTAGCGGGAGCCCCTGGGATGAGCAGTTCTTC
CDR3 protein: CASSPTSGSPWDEQFF

J gene: TRBJ1-1
D gene: TRBD1
clone size: NA
CDR3 length: 15
V gene: TRBV28
CDR3 DNA: TGTGCCAGCAGTTTACCTTACAGGGGGCGAACTGAAGCTTTCTTT
CDR3 protein: CASSLPYRGRTEAFF

J gene: TRBJ1-5
D gene: NA
clone size: once
CDR3 length: 14
V gene: TRBV15
CDR3 DNA: TGTGCCACCAGCCACTCAGGGTACAATCAGCCCCAGCATTTT
CDR3 protein: CATSHSGYNQPQHF

J gene: TRBJ2-1
D gene: TRBD1
clone size: NA
CDR3 length: 15
V gene: TRBV30
CDR3 DNA: TGTGCCTGGAGTGTACGGGACAGATCCTACAATGAGCAGTTCTTC
CDR3 protein: CAWSVRDRSYNEQFF

J gene: TRBJ2-7
D gene: TRBD2
clone size: NA
CDR3 length: 17
V gene: TRBV6-1
CDR3 DNA: TGTGCCAGCAGTGACCCCCCCGGCCTAGCGGGTTATTACGAGCAGTACTTC
CDR3 protein: CASSDPPGLAGYYEQYF

J gene: TRBJ2-3
D gene: NA
clone size: NA
CDR3 length: 13
V gene: TRBV5-1
CDR3 DNA: TGCGCCAGCAGCTTAACAAGCACAGATACGCAGTATTTT
CDR3 protein: CASSLTSTDTQYF

J gene: TRBJ2-3
D gene: TRBD1
clone size: NA
CDR3 length: 14
V gene: TRBV6-5
CDR3 DNA: TGTGCCAGCAGTAACACAGGGGGGCCAGATACGCAGTATTTT
CDR3 protein: CASSNTGGPDTQYF

J gene: TRBJ2-7
D gene: NA
clone size: once
CDR3 length: 15
V gene: TRBV6-5
CDR3 DNA: TGTGCCAGCAGTTACGACAGGTCAGGGACCTACGAGCAGTACTTC
CDR3 protein: CASSYDRSGTYEQYF

J gene: TRBJ2-6
D gene: NA
clone size: NA
CDR3 length: 14
V gene: TRBV30
CDR3 DNA: TGTGCCTGGGACCAGGGATCTGGGGCCAACGTCCTGACTTTC
CDR3 protein: CAWDQGSGANVLTF

J gene: TRBJ1-2
D gene: NA
clone size: NA
CDR3 length: 15
V gene: TRBV7-9
CDR3 DNA: TGTGCCAGCAGCTCGGACAGAAAAGCTAACTATGGCTACACCTTC
CDR3 protein: CASSSDRKANYGYTF

J gene: TRBJ2-3
D gene: NA
clone size: few
CDR3 length: 14
V gene: TRBV5-8
CDR3 DNA: TGTGCCAGCAGCTTGGACTTCGGCACAGATACGCAGTATTTT
CDR3 protein: CASSLDFGTDTQYF

J gene: TRBJ2-7
D gene: TRBD1
clone size: NA
CDR3 length: 13
V gene: TRBV29-1
CDR3 DNA: TGCAGCGGGAGACAGGGGATAGCCTACGAGCAGTACTTC
CDR3 protein: CSGRQGIAYEQYF

J gene: TRBJ1-1
D gene: TRBD1
clone size: NA
CDR3 length: 14
V gene: TRBV30
CDR3 DNA: TGTGCCTGGAGGGGGACAGACATGAACACTGAAGCTTTCTTT
CDR3 protein: CAWRGTDMNTEAFF

J gene: TRBJ2-1
D gene: TRBD1
clone size: NA
CDR3 length: 15
V gene: TRBV28
CDR3 DNA: TGTGCCAGCAGTTCATTATGGGACAGTAACAATGAGCAGTTCTTC
CDR3 protein: CASSSLWDSNNEQFF

J gene: TRBJ1-4
D gene: NA
clone size: few
CDR3 length: 15
V gene: TRBV2
CDR3 DNA: TGTGCCAGCAGTGAATTGGGCAGGTGGATAGAAAAACTGTTTTTT
CDR3 protein: CASSELGRWIEKLFF